The rows below give T cell receptor beta chains drawn from one sample of a study of CD4 and CD8 cells across lung adenocarcinoma regions. MiXCR, run by TCRdb on the PCR reads, gives a single entry per CDR3 protein. The sample has 20,000 to 30,000 distinct CDR3 sequences, over 40% seen once. The source material was CD4+ T cells from the center of a lung tumor. All receptors derive from a male donor with lung adenocarcinoma. The CD4 and CD8 labels of this study may be unreliable. Each CDR3 is given with its conserved first and last residue. Each record gives: V gene, J gene, clone size, D gene, CDR3 DNA, CDR3 protein. A D gene is named only where the DNA matches it firmly. For some rows the clone size is stated as once, few or many, or as a class when expanded; others skip it.

V gene: TRBV7-9
J gene: TRBJ2-3
clone size: .
D gene: TRBD1
CDR3 DNA: TGTGCCAGCAGCGTCGACAGGGGCCCCACCGGGTCACTATCTTCAGATACGCAGTATTTT
CDR3 protein: CASSVDRGPTGSLSSDTQYF

V gene: TRBV14
J gene: TRBJ1-4
clone size: .
D gene: .
CDR3 DNA: TGTGCCAGCAGCCACCCCAGGAGGGCCGGTAATGAAAAACTGTTTTTT
CDR3 protein: CASSHPRRAGNEKLFF

V gene: TRBV27
J gene: TRBJ2-1
clone size: many
D gene: .
CDR3 DNA: TGTGCCAGCAGTTTAGGCCTCCACGATGAGCAGTTCTTC
CDR3 protein: CASSLGLHDEQFF

V gene: TRBV9
J gene: TRBJ2-7
clone size: many
D gene: TRBD2
CDR3 DNA: TGTGCCAGCAGCGTACTAGCGGGAGATTACGAGCAGTACTTC
CDR3 protein: CASSVLAGDYEQYF

V gene: TRBV7-2
J gene: TRBJ2-5
clone size: few
D gene: .
CDR3 DNA: TGTGCCAGCAGCCCCCAGGGTGAGACCCAGTACTTC
CDR3 protein: CASSPQGETQYF

V gene: TRBV5-1
J gene: TRBJ2-3
clone size: .
D gene: TRBD1
CDR3 DNA: TGCGCCAGCAGTATACAGGGGGCTGGGAACACAGATGAGCAGTATTTT
CDR3 protein: CASSIQGAGNTDEQYF

V gene: TRBV27
J gene: TRBJ2-7
clone size: medium-sized
D gene: TRBD2
CDR3 DNA: TGTGCCAGCAGCATAAAAGCCCGGGGGCTAGCGGGAGGACAGCAGTACTTC
CDR3 protein: CASSIKARGLAGGQQYF

V gene: TRBV6-1
J gene: TRBJ2-3
clone size: .
D gene: .
CDR3 DNA: TGTGCCCGCAGCCTCCAGGCCGTAAGCCCAGAGACGCAGTATTTT
CDR3 protein: CARSLQAVSPETQYF

V gene: TRBV4-2
J gene: TRBJ1-1
clone size: .
D gene: .
CDR3 DNA: TGTGCCAGCAGCAATCTTACCCTGGGGAACACTGAAGCTTTCTTT
CDR3 protein: CASSNLTLGNTEAFF

V gene: TRBV27
J gene: TRBJ2-4
clone size: .
D gene: .
CDR3 DNA: TGTCCGAGCAGCCCCCCGGGGCTGGGTGCCATAGACACTCAGTACTTC
CDR3 protein: CPSSPPGLGAIDTQYF

V gene: TRBV6-4
J gene: TRBJ2-5
clone size: .
D gene: .
CDR3 DNA: TGTGCCAGGGGTGACGGGGGCGGGAGTGAAGAGACCCAGTACTTT
CDR3 protein: CARGDGGGSEETQYF

V gene: TRBV27
J gene: TRBJ2-1
clone size: .
D gene: .
CDR3 DNA: TGTGCCAGCAGTTTCCGGGTTGCCTCCGGGGAAAATGAGCAGTTCTTC
CDR3 protein: CASSFRVASGENEQFF

V gene: TRBV27
J gene: TRBJ1-6
clone size: many
D gene: .
CDR3 DNA: TGTGCCAGCAGGACGCCAGGATCACCCCTCCACTTT
CDR3 protein: CASRTPGSPLHF

V gene: TRBV20-1
J gene: TRBJ2-3
clone size: .
D gene: TRBD1
CDR3 DNA: TGCAGTGCTAGAGGGCTTGGACAGGGCAACACAGATACGCAGTATTTT
CDR3 protein: CSARGLGQGNTDTQYF

V gene: TRBV27
J gene: TRBJ1-1
clone size: many
D gene: .
CDR3 DNA: TGTGCCAGCAGTTCACTACAGCCCGGCTACACTGAAGCTTTCTTT
CDR3 protein: CASSSLQPGYTEAFF

V gene: TRBV7-8
J gene: TRBJ1-2
clone size: many
D gene: .
CDR3 DNA: TGTGCCAGCAGTGCTTATGAGGGCCTGGTTAGCTATGGCTACACCTTC
CDR3 protein: CASSAYEGLVSYGYTF

V gene: TRBV6-1
J gene: TRBJ2-2
clone size: .
D gene: .
CDR3 DNA: TGTGCCCGGGGCCTCCAGGCCGTGAGCACAGAGGCGCAGTTTTTT
CDR3 protein: CARGLQAVSTEAQFF

V gene: TRBV27
J gene: TRBJ2-5
clone size: .
D gene: TRBD2
CDR3 DNA: TGTGCCAGCGCGGGGCGCGGGGGGAGTGACCAAGAGACCCAGTACTTC
CDR3 protein: CASAGRGGSDQETQYF

V gene: TRBV27
J gene: TRBJ2-5
clone size: .
D gene: .
CDR3 DNA: TGTGCCAGCAGTGCTGGCCGCGTAGCCCGTGGCCAAGATACCCAGTATTTC
CDR3 protein: CASSAGRVARGQDTQYF

V gene: TRBV5-1
J gene: TRBJ2-1
clone size: many
D gene: .
CDR3 DNA: TGCGCCAGCAGCTTGGGACTAGGCAGGACAAATGAGCAGTTCTTC
CDR3 protein: CASSLGLGRTNEQFF

V gene: TRBV7-2
J gene: TRBJ2-3
clone size: many
D gene: .
CDR3 DNA: TGTGCCAGCAGCCCAGGGTACCTAAGCACAGATACGCAGTATTTT
CDR3 protein: CASSPGYLSTDTQYF

V gene: TRBV6-5
J gene: TRBJ2-5
clone size: .
D gene: .
CDR3 DNA: TGTGCCAGCAGTAACGAGGGGCCACCGGGCACAGACGACCAGTACTTC
CDR3 protein: CASSNEGPPGTDDQYF

V gene: TRBV6-1
J gene: TRBJ2-3
clone size: .
D gene: TRBD1
CDR3 DNA: TGTGCCAGCAGTGATTCACAGGGGGCAACAGATACGCAGTATTTT
CDR3 protein: CASSDSQGATDTQYF

V gene: TRBV7-6
J gene: TRBJ2-5
clone size: .
D gene: .
CDR3 DNA: TGTGCCAGCAGCGGTGGGCAGTCCGAGGCCCAGTACTTC
CDR3 protein: CASSGGQSEAQYF

V gene: TRBV5-1
J gene: TRBJ2-7
clone size: few
D gene: TRBD1
CDR3 DNA: TGCGCCAGCAGCCCCGTCCCACAGGGACAGGGGGCGGGCGAGCAGTACTTC
CDR3 protein: CASSPVPQGQGAGEQYF

V gene: TRBV10-3
J gene: TRBJ2-5
clone size: .
D gene: .
CDR3 DNA: TGTGCCGGGGGGCACGGGGGCCGGGACCCAGATACCCAGTACTTC
CDR3 protein: CAGGHGGRDPDTQYF

V gene: TRBV6-5
J gene: TRBJ2-2
clone size: .
D gene: .
CDR3 DNA: TGTGCCAGCAGACTCCAGTCCGGAATCACCGAGAAGCTGTTTTTT
CDR3 protein: CASRLQSGITEKLFF

V gene: TRBV11-3
J gene: TRBJ2-5
clone size: few
D gene: .
CDR3 DNA: TGTGCCAGCAGCTTTTTGGGCACGGAAGAGACCCAGTACTTC
CDR3 protein: CASSFLGTEETQYF

V gene: TRBV15
J gene: TRBJ2-1
clone size: few
D gene: .
CDR3 DNA: TGTGCCACCAGCGGCTTGGGAGAGCAGTTCTTC
CDR3 protein: CATSGLGEQFF

V gene: TRBV4-1
J gene: TRBJ2-3
clone size: .
D gene: TRBD2
CDR3 DNA: TGCGCCAGCAGGGGGCTAGCGGGAGCCGTCAGAGATACCCAGTATTTT
CDR3 protein: CASRGLAGAVRDTQYF

V gene: TRBV6-1
J gene: TRBJ1-2
clone size: many
D gene: .
CDR3 DNA: TGTGCCAGCAGCCTGAGTTTGGGGGGCTTATGGAACGTTTATGGCTACACCTTC
CDR3 protein: CASSLSLGGLWNVYGYTF

V gene: TRBV25-1
J gene: TRBJ2-4
clone size: .
D gene: .
CDR3 DNA: TGTGCCGCGGGTGTCGGGGGCCGCCGCCGGGCCACCCAGTACTTC
CDR3 protein: CAAGVGGRRRATQYF

V gene: TRBV27
J gene: TRBJ2-4
clone size: once
D gene: .
CDR3 DNA: .
CDR3 protein: CASGLVAVGTDAQYF

V gene: TRBV27
J gene: TRBJ2-5
clone size: .
D gene: .
CDR3 DNA: TGTGCCAGCACGGGGCTCGGGGGCCGTGACCAAGATACCCAGTACTTC
CDR3 protein: CASTGLGGRDQDTQYF

V gene: TRBV4-1
J gene: TRBJ2-1
clone size: .
D gene: TRBD2
CDR3 DNA: TGCGCCAGCAGCCAAGATAAGGGACTAGCGGGGCACAATGAGCAGTTCTTC
CDR3 protein: CASSQDKGLAGHNEQFF

V gene: TRBV27
J gene: TRBJ2-5
clone size: .
D gene: TRBD1
CDR3 DNA: TGTGCCAGCAGTCCGGGCCGCGGAGGTTCTGGGACAGATACGCAGTACTTT
CDR3 protein: CASSPGRGGSGTDTQYF

V gene: TRBV4-1
J gene: TRBJ2-5
clone size: once
D gene: .
CDR3 DNA: TGCGCCGCGGGGCACGGGGGCGGTGGCACAGAGACCCAGTATTTC
CDR3 protein: CAAGHGGGGTETQYF

V gene: TRBV6-1
J gene: TRBJ1-2
clone size: medium-sized
D gene: .
CDR3 DNA: TGTGCCAGCAGTGAGCGGACAAATTATGGCTACACCTTC
CDR3 protein: CASSERTNYGYTF

V gene: TRBV27
J gene: TRBJ2-1
clone size: few
D gene: .
CDR3 DNA: TGTGCCAGCAGTTCTAGCTTCGATGAGCAGTTCTTC
CDR3 protein: CASSSSFDEQFF

V gene: TRBV27
J gene: TRBJ2-3
clone size: .
D gene: TRBD2
CDR3 DNA: TGTGCGGGGAGTGGGGGGGGTGACGCAGATACGCAGTATTTC
CDR3 protein: CAGSGGGDADTQYF

V gene: TRBV7-9
J gene: TRBJ2-1
clone size: many
D gene: .
CDR3 DNA: TGTGCCAGCAGCTCCCATCAGCGAGAGCAGTTCTTC
CDR3 protein: CASSSHQREQFF

V gene: TRBV6-1
J gene: TRBJ2-7
clone size: once
D gene: .
CDR3 DNA: TGTGCCAGCAGTGAAGCGCTAGGGGCTGAAAATGAGCAGTACTTC
CDR3 protein: CASSEALGAENEQYF

V gene: TRBV27
J gene: TRBJ2-5
clone size: .
D gene: .
CDR3 DNA: TGTGCCAGCAGTGCTGGCCGCCGGGGCTGTGGCCAAGAGACCCAGTACTTC
CDR3 protein: CASSAGRRGCGQETQYF

V gene: TRBV10-2
J gene: TRBJ2-3
clone size: .
D gene: .
CDR3 DNA: TGCGCCAGCGGGGAGACCGAAGAAGATACGCAGTACTTT
CDR3 protein: CASGETEEDTQYF

V gene: TRBV6-1
J gene: TRBJ2-1
clone size: .
D gene: TRBD2
CDR3 DNA: TGTGGGGGCAGTGGGGGGGAGGCGCAGTTCTTC
CDR3 protein: CGGSGGEAQFF

V gene: TRBV6-5
J gene: TRBJ2-3
clone size: .
D gene: .
CDR3 DNA: TGTGCCAGCAGTTACTCGGAGCAGGGTGGGGTGAATGCCCAGTATTTT
CDR3 protein: CASSYSEQGGVNAQYF

V gene: TRBV6-1
J gene: TRBJ2-3
clone size: few
D gene: TRBD2
CDR3 DNA: TGTGCCACAATGCGGGGGAGAAGCGAGCAGTATTTT
CDR3 protein: CATMRGRSEQYF

V gene: TRBV10-3
J gene: TRBJ2-4
clone size: once
D gene: .
CDR3 DNA: TGTGCCATCAGTGCCAGGAACGATCAGTACTTC
CDR3 protein: CAISARNDQYF

V gene: TRBV27
J gene: TRBJ1-5
clone size: .
D gene: TRBD1
CDR3 DNA: TGTGCCAGCGGCTGGACAGGAAATCAGCCCCAGCATTTT
CDR3 protein: CASGWTGNQPQHF

V gene: TRBV6-1
J gene: TRBJ1-2
clone size: .
D gene: .
CDR3 DNA: TGTGCCAGCAGTGAACGGGGTCATGGCTACACCTTC
CDR3 protein: CASSERGHGYTF

V gene: TRBV5-1
J gene: TRBJ2-1
clone size: few
D gene: TRBD2
CDR3 DNA: TGCGCCAGCAGCAAACTACTAGCGAGTGGCGCCTACAATGAGCAGTTCTTC
CDR3 protein: CASSKLLASGAYNEQFF

V gene: TRBV6-1
J gene: TRBJ2-3
clone size: medium-sized
D gene: TRBD2
CDR3 DNA: TGTGCCAGCAGGGTACTAGCGGGAGTGGCAGATACGCAGTATTTT
CDR3 protein: CASRVLAGVADTQYF